The 22 T cell receptor beta chains reported below all come from one sample, sequenced in a study of shared clonotypes between healthy human individuals (dated by TCRdb to the early 2020s). Library preparation employed the immunoSEQ multiplex PCR assay. TCRdb retrieved this table from immuneACCESS and kept in-frame rearrangements only. Not all clones are present; in checked studies, unresolved V genes account for under half, and no reason is known for the remainder. For this sample there are 180,000 or so clones; approximately 92% appear just once. The ten largest clones capture more than 0.065% of the sample. The sample consisted of naive CD4+ T cells sorted from blood. The cell subset or site label here, explained by the study, means: CD45RA+ positively selected. All receptors derive from a woman in her 30s in good health.

The V call is TRBV27, the J call TRBJ1-5; weak D call: TRBD1 (5 bases). CDR3 length: 16 amino acids. V was trimmed by 5 bases and J by 4 bases, leaving 18 bases between them. Per germline, CDR1 MNHEY and CDR2 SMNVEV (reference sequence). This CDR3 is CASSGGVLQTNQPQHF. CDR3 nucleotides: TGTGCCAGCAGTGGGGGGGTCTTGCAGACGAATCAGCCCCAGCATTTT.

The V call is TRBV18, the J call TRBJ1-4, with D tentatively TRBD1 (5 bases). Trimming removed 5 bases at V and 3 bases at J, with 10 bases between. The CDR3 totals 14 residues. Germline V gene data show CDR1 as KGHSH and CDR2 as LQKENI. CDR3 sequence: CASSLAGPNEKLFF. In DNA form, the CDR3 reads TGTGCCAGCTCATTGGCGGGACCTAATGAAAAACTGTTTTTT.

The CDR3 coding sequence is TGTGCCAGCAGCTTGAGGTGGGGCAGGGGGCAAGAGACCCAGTACTTC. Amino acid sequence: CASSLRWGRGQETQYF. This chain links TRBV5-6 with TRBJ2-5, with TRBD1 identical over 7 bases. The CDR3 runs 16 residues. The germline V gene encodes CDR1 SGHDT and CDR2 YYEEEE. V trimming: 1 base; J trimming: 2 bases; junction bases outside the gene matches: 8.

The rearrangement links TRBV9 to TRBJ2-7; weak D call: TRBD1 (6 bases). Trimming stripped 4 bases from V and 5 bases from J, with 13 bases between. Per the germline V gene, CDR1 is SGDLS and CDR2 is YYNGEE. The CDR3 sequence is 13 residues long. The CDR3 protein is CASSTGSRDEQYF. In DNA, the CDR3 is TGTGCCAGCAGCACAGGGTCGCGCGACGAGCAGTACTTC.

The rearrangement uses TRBV10-3 and TRBJ2-7; 7 bases fit TRBD2. Per the germline V gene, CDR1 is ENHRY and CDR2 is SYGVKD. Trimming cost V 3 bases and J 7 bases; bases outside gene matches: 9. The CDR3 contains 14 residues. CDR3 in amino acids: CAISEGGSSVEQYF. DNA of the CDR3: TGTGCCATCAGTGAAGGCGGGAGCTCGGTAGAGCAGTACTTC.

The rearrangement links TRBV6-5 to TRBJ2-7; 7 bases are a match to TRBD1. V was pared by 6 bases and J by 11 bases, with 10 bases of the junction left unmatched. This CDR3 contains 12 residues. CDR1 and CDR2 from the germline V gene are MNHEY and SVGAGI. CDR3 region: CASSPRQGLEYF. CDR3 DNA sequence: TGTGCCAGCAGCCCAAGACAGGGCCTAGAGTACTTC.

This chain connects TRBV18 to TRBJ2-5; D is possibly TRBD2 (5 bases). Trimming cost V 2 bases and J 11 bases, with 15 bases left between them. This CDR3 has 13 amino acids. CDR1 is KGHSH, CDR2 LQKENI, per germline. The CDR3 reads CASSPDTTREQYF. The DNA for the CDR3 is TGTGCCAGCTCACCAGACACGACAAGGGAGCAGTACTTC.

The V call is TRBV29-1, the J call TRBJ2-5; D might be TRBD1 (5 bases). The V end lost 2 bases, the J end lost 5 bases, and 12 bases lay between the germline ends. Per the germline V gene, CDR1 is SQVTM and CDR2 is ANQGSEA. There are 13 residues in the CDR3. CDR3 sequence: CSVERQGGETQYF. In DNA form, the CDR3 reads TGCAGCGTTGAACGGCAGGGTGGGGAGACCCAGTACTTC.

The CDR3 DNA sequence: TGTGCCACCAGCAGAGGGGCCCAATCGTGGGAGCAGTACTTC. It encodes CATSRGAQSWEQYF. The chain employs TRBV15 and TRBJ2-7; D call uncertain. From germline, CDR1 is LNHNV and CDR2 YYDKDF (reference sequence). Trimming stripped 1 base from V and 7 bases from J, with 14 bases between. The CDR3 runs 14 residues.

The rearrangement joins TRBV5-6 to TRBJ2-7; D remains ambiguous. V was cut by 2 bases and J by 4 bases, with 16 bases left in between. Germline V CDR1 and CDR2: SGHDT, YYEEEE. CDR3 length: 15 residues. CDR3 bases: TGTGCCAGCAGCTTATTCGGGCCAGTAGTATACGAGCAGTACTTC. The encoded protein is CASSLFGPVVYEQYF.

J is TRBJ1-2 and V is TRBV19; a possible D gene is TRBD1 (5 bases). Per germline, CDR1 LNHDA and CDR2 SQIVND (reference sequence). The CDR3 contains 13 residues. The V end was cut by 5 bases, the J end by 6 bases, with 13 bases between. CDR3: CASSGRGENGYTF. CDR3 sequence (DNA): TGTGCCAGTAGTGGCCGGGGCGAAAATGGCTACACCTTC.

The chain employs TRBV7-2 and TRBJ2-5; 11 bases are a match to TRBD1. V lost 3 bases to trimming and J lost 2 bases; unmatched junction nucleotides: 8. Germline CDR1 and CDR2: SGHTA and FQGNSA. CDR3 length: 17 residues. In DNA form, the CDR3 reads TGTGCCAGCAGCTTGCCGCGGGACAGGGGGTGGCAAGAGACCCAGTACTTC. Translated: CASSLPRDRGWQETQYF.

The chain uses TRBV6-1 and TRBJ2-7; a weak D match, TRBD2 (5 bases). With 6 bases removed from V and 4 bases from J, the gap between germline ends came to 19 bases. The CDR3 loop spans 15 amino acids. CDR1 MNHNS and CDR2 SASEGT come from the germline V gene. The CDR3 coding sequence is TGTGCCAGCAGGACCGGACCGCATGGGGAGTACGAGCAGTACTTC. It encodes CASRTGPHGEYEQYF.

This clone was detected only once. V is TRBV25-1 and J is TRBJ2-3; D uncertain. From germline, CDR1 is MGHDK and CDR2 SYGVNS. Trimming pared 5 bases from V and 2 bases from J, leaving 5 bases between. The CDR3 extends over 12 amino acids. The CDR3 loop reads CASSTATDTQYF. CDR3 sequence (DNA): TGTGCCAGCAGTACAGCCACAGATACGCAGTATTTT.

The chain couples TRBV11-3 to TRBJ2-5; tentative D call: TRBD2 (6 bases). The DNA end is more similar to TRBJ2-7, so the J call may be wrong. This CDR3 is built from 13 residues. Germline-derived CDR1 and CDR2 are SGHNT and YENEEA. CDR3 protein: CASRNGGYVEQYF. CDR3 DNA sequence: TGTGCCAGCAGGAACGGGGGTTACGTCGAGCAGTACTTC.

The J gene is TRBJ2-3, the V gene TRBV19; 10 nucleotides align to TRBD1. Germline V gene lookup returns CDR1 LNHDA and CDR2 SQIVND (reference sequence). The CDR3 runs 16 residues. Losses at the gene ends were 3 bases for V and 5 bases for J; bases not matched to a gene: 8. CDR3 protein: CASSMYTGTGEDTQYF. CDR3 nucleotides: TGTGCCAGTAGTATGTACACCGGGACAGGGGAAGATACGCAGTATTTT.

This clone was seen once. V gene TRBV28 combines with J gene TRBJ1-5, with D tentatively TRBD1 (5 bases). The CDR3 covers 13 residues. Looked up from germline, CDR1 is MDHEN and CDR2 is SYDVKM. Trimming shortened V by 6 bases and J by 9 bases, and 15 bases separated the two germline ends. Here the CDR3 reads CASSMGTPGPQHF. DNA of the CDR3: TGTGCCAGCAGCATGGGGACGCCCGGGCCCCAGCATTTT.

V usage is TRBV4-2 and J usage is TRBJ2-5; 8 positions match TRBD2. The J call may be wrong; the DNA end is better matched by TRBJ2-7. Per germline, CDR1 LGHNA and CDR2 YNFKEQ. This CDR3 region has 14 residues. CDR3 in amino acids: CASASGGYSYEQYF. The DNA for the CDR3 is TGTGCCAGCGCTTCGGGGGGGTACTCCTACGAGCAGTACTTC.

The chain is built from TRBV28 and TRBJ1-1; D perhaps matches TRBD1 (5 bases). This CDR3 has 13 amino acids. CDR1 and CDR2 (germline): MDHEN, SYDVKM. The V end lost 7 bases, the J end lost 2 bases, and 11 bases lay between the germline ends. The DNA of the CDR3 is TGTGCCAGCAACTCCGGGACCAACACTGAAGCTTTCTTT. Its protein is CASNSGTNTEAFF.

The rearrangement links TRBV28 to TRBJ2-7, with D perhaps TRBD2 (6 bases). Germline V lookup: CDR1 MDHEN, CDR2 SYDVKM. This CDR3 spans 15 amino acids. With 2 bases removed from V and 3 bases from J, the gap between germline ends came to 14 bases. The CDR3 region is CASSLGGGVGYEQYF. The CDR3 DNA reads TGTGCCAGCAGTTTAGGGGGAGGAGTCGGCTACGAGCAGTACTTC.

The genes are TRBV7-8 and TRBJ1-5; D is unresolved. Germline assignment: CDR1 SGHVS and CDR2 FQNEAQ. V was trimmed by 2 bases and J by 8 bases, leaving 16 bases between them. The CDR3 is 15 amino acids. CDR3 coding DNA: TGTGCCAGCAGCTTAAATGTGGGAGACGAGGAGCCCCAGCATTTT. Amino acids: CASSLNVGDEEPQHF. Together with reference TRBV7-8 and TRBJ1-5, the CDR3 gives the full variable domain: GAGVSQSPRYKVAKRGQDVALRCDPISGHVSLFWYQQALGQGPEFLTYFQNEAQLDKSGLPSDRFFAERPEGSVSTLKIQRTQQEDSAVYLCASSLNVGDEEPQHFGDGTRLSIL.

The V and J genes are TRBV9 and TRBJ2-7; D call uncertain. CDR1 SGDLS and CDR2 YYNGEE come from the germline V gene. V was cut by 5 bases and J by 2 bases, with 14 bases left in between. This CDR3 has 14 residues. The CDR3 nucleotides are TGTGCCAGCAGTCGAGACCTACCCCCCTACGAGCAGTACTTC. Its protein product is CASSRDLPPYEQYF.